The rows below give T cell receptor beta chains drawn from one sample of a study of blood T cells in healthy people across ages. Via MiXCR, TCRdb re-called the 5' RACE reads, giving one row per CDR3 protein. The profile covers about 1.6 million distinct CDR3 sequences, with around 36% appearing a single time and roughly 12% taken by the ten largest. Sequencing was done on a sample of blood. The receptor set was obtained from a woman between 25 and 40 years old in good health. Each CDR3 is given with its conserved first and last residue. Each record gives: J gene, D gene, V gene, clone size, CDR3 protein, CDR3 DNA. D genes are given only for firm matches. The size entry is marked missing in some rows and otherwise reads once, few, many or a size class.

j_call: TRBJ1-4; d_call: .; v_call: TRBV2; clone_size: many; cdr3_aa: CASSEWGTNEKLFF; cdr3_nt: TGTGCCAGCAGTGAATGGGGCACTAATGAAAAACTGTTTTTT
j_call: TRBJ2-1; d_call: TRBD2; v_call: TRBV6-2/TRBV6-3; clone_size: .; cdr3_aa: CASSYSPGSGRPYNEQFF; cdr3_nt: TGTGCCAGCAGTTACTCCCCCGGGAGCGGGAGGCCCTACAATGAGCAGTTCTTC
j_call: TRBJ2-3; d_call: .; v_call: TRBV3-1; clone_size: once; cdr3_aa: CASSQDPGWVETDTQYF; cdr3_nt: TGTGCCAGCAGCCAAGACCCGGGATGGGTTGAGACAGATACGCAGTATTTT
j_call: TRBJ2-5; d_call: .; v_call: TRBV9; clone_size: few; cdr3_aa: CASSVTDSRATQYF; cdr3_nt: TGTGCCAGCAGCGTAACAGACTCAAGGGCGACCCAGTACTTC
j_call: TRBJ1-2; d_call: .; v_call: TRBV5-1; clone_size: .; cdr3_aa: CASSKPNPGSGGYTF; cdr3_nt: TGCGCCAGCAGCAAGCCCAACCCGGGTTCGGGAGGCTACACCTTC
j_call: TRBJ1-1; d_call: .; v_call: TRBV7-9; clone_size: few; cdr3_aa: CASSEKQGNTEAFF; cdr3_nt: TGTGCCAGCAGCGAGAAACAGGGAAACACTGAAGCTTTCTTT
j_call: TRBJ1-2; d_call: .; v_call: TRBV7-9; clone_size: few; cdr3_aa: CASNEAAYGYTF; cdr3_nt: TGTGCCAGCAACGAGGCAGCTTATGGCTACACCTTC
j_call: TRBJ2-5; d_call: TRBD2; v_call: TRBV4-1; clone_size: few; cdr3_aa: CASSQGLAGGVQETQYF; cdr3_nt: TGCGCCAGCAGCCAAGGACTAGCGGGAGGGGTCCAAGAGACCCAGTACTTC
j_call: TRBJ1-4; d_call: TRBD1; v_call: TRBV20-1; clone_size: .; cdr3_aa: CSAWDRDSTNEKLFF; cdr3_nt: TGCAGTGCTTGGGACAGGGACTCAACTAATGAAAAACTGTTTTTT
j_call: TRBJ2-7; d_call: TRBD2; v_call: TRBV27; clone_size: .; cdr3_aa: CASSRSSGESSYEQYF; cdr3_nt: TGTGCCAGCAGTCGTTCGAGCGGGGAGAGCTCCTACGAGCAGTACTTC
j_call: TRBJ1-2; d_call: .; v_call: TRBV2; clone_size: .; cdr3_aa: CASSEGATPNYGYTF; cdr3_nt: TGTGCCAGCAGTGAAGGGGCCACTCCTAACTATGGCTACACCTTC
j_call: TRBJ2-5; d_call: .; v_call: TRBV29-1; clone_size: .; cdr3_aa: CSVVGLLQETQYF; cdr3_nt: TGCAGCGTTGTGGGACTTCTTCAAGAGACCCAGTACTTC
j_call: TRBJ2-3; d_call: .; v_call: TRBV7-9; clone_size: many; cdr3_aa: CASSLGTNTQYF; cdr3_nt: TGTGCCAGCAGCTTGGGAACAAATACGCAGTATTTT
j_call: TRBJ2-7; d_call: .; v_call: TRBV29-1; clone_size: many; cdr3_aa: CSVEVDRIEQYF; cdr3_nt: TGCAGCGTTGAGGTTGACAGGATAGAGCAGTACTTC
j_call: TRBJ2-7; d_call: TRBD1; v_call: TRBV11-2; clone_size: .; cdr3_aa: CASSLVGQGVSYEQYF; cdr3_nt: TGTGCCAGCAGCTTAGTCGGTCAGGGGGTTTCCTACGAGCAGTACTTC
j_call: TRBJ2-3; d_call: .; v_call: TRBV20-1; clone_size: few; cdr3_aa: CSAPRQTTDTQYF; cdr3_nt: TGCAGTGCTCCCCGACAGACTACAGATACGCAGTATTTT
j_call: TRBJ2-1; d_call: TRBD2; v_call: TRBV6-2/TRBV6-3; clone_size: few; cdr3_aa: CASSYSRLAGGYNEQFF; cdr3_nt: TGTGCCAGCAGTTACTCGAGACTAGCGGGGGGATACAATGAGCAGTTCTTT
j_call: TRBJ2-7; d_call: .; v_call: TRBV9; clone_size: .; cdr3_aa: CASSVERLSDEQYF; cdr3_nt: TGTGCCAGCAGCGTAGAACGCCTGAGTGACGAGCAGTACTTC
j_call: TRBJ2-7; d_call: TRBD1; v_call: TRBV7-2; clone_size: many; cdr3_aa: CASSKPDRGIEQYF; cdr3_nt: TGTGCCAGCAGCAAACCGGACAGGGGAATCGAGCAGTACTTC
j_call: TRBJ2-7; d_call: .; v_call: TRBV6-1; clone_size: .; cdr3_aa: CASSEAWMYEQYF; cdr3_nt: TGTGCCAGCAGTGAAGCCTGGATGTACGAGCAGTACTTC
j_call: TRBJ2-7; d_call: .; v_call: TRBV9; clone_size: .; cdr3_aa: CASSVDTGPTYEQYF; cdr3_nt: TGTGCCAGCAGCGTAGATACCGGTCCAACCTACGAGCAGTACTTC
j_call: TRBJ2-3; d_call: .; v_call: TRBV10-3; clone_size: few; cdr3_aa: CAARPISDTDTQYF; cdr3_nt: TGTGCCGCGAGGCCTATTAGTGACACAGATACGCAGTATTTT
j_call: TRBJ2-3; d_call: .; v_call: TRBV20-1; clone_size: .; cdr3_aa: CSACCPPGPGNTQYF; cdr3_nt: TGCAGTGCTTGCTGCCCGCCGGGTCCCGGGAATACGCAGTATTTT
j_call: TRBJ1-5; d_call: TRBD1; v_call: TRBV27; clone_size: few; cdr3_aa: CASSTTGGGQPQHF; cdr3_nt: TGTGCCAGCAGTACAACAGGGGGCGGTCAGCCCCAGCATTTT
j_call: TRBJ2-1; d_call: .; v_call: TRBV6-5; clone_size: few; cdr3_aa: CASARGSGNEQFF; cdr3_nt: TGTGCCAGTGCGAGGGGGAGTGGGAATGAGCAGTTCTTC
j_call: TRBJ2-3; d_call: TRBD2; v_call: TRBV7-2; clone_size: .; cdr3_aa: CASSPTLLRGGGTDTQYF; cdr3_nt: TGTGCCAGCAGCCCAACCCTTCTGCGGGGCGGGGGAACAGATACGCAGTATTTT
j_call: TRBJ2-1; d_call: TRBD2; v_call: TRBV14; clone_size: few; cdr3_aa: CASSLGWLAGGPNNEQFF; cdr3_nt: TGTGCCAGCAGCCTAGGGTGGCTAGCGGGAGGGCCCAACAATGAGCAGTTCTTC
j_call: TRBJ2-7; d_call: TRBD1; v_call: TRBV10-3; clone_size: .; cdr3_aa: CATGQFNEQYF; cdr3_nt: TGTGCCACGGGACAGTTCAATGAGCAGTACTTC
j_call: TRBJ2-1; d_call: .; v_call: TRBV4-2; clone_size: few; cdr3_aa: CASSQALTYNEQFF; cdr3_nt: TGTGCCAGCAGCCAGGCTTTGACTTACAATGAGCAGTTCTTC
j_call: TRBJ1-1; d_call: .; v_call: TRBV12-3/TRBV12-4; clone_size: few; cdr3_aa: CASSLTWTNTEAFF; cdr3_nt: TGTGCCAGCAGTTTAACGTGGACGAACACTGAAGCTTTCTTT
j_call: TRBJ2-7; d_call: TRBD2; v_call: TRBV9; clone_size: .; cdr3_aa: CASDVGSGGLGEQYF; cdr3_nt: TGTGCCAGCGACGTAGGGTCAGGAGGACTAGGTGAGCAGTACTTC
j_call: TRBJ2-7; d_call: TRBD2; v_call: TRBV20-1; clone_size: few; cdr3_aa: CSSSGGSYEQYF; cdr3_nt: TGCAGTTCCAGCGGGGGGTCCTACGAGCAGTACTTC
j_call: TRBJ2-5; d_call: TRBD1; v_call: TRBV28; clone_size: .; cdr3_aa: CASSLRGRRWTEQGTQYF; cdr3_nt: TGTGCCAGCAGTTTGAGGGGGCGGAGATGGACAGAACAAGGGACCCAGTACTTC
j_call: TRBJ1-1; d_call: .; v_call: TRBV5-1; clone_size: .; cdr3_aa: CASSLGRDKNTEAFF; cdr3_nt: TGCGCCAGCAGCTTAGGAAGGGACAAGAACACTGAAGCTTTCTTT
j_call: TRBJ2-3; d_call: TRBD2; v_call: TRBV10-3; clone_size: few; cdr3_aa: CAIRGTSGTADTQYF; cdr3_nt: TGTGCCATCAGGGGGACTAGCGGGACCGCAGATACGCAGTATTTT
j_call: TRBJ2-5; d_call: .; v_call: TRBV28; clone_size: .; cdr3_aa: CASRTGEGGFKEQYF; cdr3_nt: TGTGCCAGCAGAACAGGGGAGGGTGGTTTTAAAGAGCAGTACTTC
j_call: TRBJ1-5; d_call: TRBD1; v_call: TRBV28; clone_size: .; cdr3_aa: CASLDGQGTQPQHF; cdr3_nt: TGTGCCAGCCTTGACGGACAGGGTACTCAGCCCCAGCATTTT
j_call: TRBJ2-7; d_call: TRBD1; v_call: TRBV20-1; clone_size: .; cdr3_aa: CSAARSGTVYEQYF; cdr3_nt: TGCAGTGCTGCCCGCTCCGGGACAGTTTACGAGCAGTACTTC
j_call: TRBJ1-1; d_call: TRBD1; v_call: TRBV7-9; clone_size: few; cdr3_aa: CASSSGQAANTEAFF; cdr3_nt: TGTGCCAGCAGCTCCGGACAGGCTGCGAACACTGAAGCTTTCTTT
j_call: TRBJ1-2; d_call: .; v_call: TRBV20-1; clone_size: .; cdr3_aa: CSARESGHGYTF; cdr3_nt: TGCAGTGCTAGAGAGTCGGGGCACGGCTACACCTTC
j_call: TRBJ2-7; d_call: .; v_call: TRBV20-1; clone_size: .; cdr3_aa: CSARRDRLGEQYF; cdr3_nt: TGCAGTGCTAGACGAGACAGGTTAGGCGAGCAGTACTTC
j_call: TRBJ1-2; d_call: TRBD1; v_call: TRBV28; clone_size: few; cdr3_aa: CASSGTGEGYYGYTF; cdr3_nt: TGTGCCAGCAGCGGGACAGGGGAGGGTTACTATGGCTACACCTTC
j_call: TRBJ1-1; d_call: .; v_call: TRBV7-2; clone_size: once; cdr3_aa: CASSLFGVLNTEAFF; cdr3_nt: TGTGCCAGCAGCCTCTTCGGTGTACTGAACACTGAAGCTTTCTTT
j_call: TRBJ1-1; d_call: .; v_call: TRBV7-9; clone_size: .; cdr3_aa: CASRRVRLGAYGEAFF; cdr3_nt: TGTGCCAGCAGGCGTGTGAGGCTAGGGGCGTACGGGGAAGCTTTCTTT
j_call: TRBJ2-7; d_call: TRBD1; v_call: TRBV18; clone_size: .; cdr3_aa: CASSARQGISEQYF; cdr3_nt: TGTGCCAGCTCAGCCCGACAGGGGATAAGCGAGCAGTACTTC
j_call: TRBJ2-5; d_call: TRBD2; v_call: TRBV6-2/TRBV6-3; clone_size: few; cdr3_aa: CASSGLGGTRGNEQYF; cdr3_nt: TGTGCCAGCAGTGGGCTCGGGGGGACTAGGGGTAATGAGCAGTACTTC
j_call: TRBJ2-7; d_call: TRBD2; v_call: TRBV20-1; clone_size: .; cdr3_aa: CSARDPAGVSGYEQYF; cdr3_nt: TGCAGTGCTAGAGATCCCGCGGGGGTTTCTGGCTACGAGCAGTACTTC
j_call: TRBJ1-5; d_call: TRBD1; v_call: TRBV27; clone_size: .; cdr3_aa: CASSTSRGRTSNQPQHF; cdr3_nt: TGTGCCAGCAGTACCTCCAGGGGGCGGACGAGCAATCAGCCCCAGCATTTT
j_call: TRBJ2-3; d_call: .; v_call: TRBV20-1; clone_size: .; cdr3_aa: CSARDRISGRYTQYF; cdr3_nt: TGCAGTGCTAGAGATCGGATCTCGGGACGGTATACGCAGTATTTT
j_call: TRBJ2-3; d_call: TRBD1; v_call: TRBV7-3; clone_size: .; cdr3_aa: CASKQGQSTDTQYF; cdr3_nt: TGTGCCAGCAAGCAGGGACAGAGCACAGATACGCAGTATTTT
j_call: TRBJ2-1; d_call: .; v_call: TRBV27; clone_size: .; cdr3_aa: CASSSPRGRYDEQFF; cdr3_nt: TGTGCCAGCAGTTCCCCCCGGGGGAGGTACGATGAGCAGTTCTTC